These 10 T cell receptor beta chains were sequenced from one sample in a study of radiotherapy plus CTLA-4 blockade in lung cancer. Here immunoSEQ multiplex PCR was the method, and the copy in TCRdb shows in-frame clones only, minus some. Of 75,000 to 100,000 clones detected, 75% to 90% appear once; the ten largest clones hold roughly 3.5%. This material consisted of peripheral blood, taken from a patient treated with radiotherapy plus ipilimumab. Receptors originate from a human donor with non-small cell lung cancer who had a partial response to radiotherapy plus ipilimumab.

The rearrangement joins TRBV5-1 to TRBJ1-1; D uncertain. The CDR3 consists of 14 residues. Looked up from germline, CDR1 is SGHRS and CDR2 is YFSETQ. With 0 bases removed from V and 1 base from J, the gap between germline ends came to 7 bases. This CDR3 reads CASSLGRQNTEAFF. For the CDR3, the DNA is TGCGCCAGCAGCTTGGGTAGACAGAACACTGAAGCTTTCTTT.

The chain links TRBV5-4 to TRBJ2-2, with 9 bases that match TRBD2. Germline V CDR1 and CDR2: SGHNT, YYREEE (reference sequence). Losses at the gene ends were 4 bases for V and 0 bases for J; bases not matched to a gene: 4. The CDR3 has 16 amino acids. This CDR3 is CASSTGLAANTGELFF. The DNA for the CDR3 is TGTGCCAGCAGCACGGGACTAGCTGCGAACACCGGGGAGCTGTTTTTT.

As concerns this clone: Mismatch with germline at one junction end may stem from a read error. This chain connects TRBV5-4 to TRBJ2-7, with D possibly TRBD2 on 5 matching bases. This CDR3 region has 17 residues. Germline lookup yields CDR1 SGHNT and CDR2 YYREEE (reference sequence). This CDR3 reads CASSQDNMDSGSYEQYF. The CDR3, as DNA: TGCGCCAGCAGCCAAGATAATATGGACTCTGGCTCCTACGAGCAGTACTTC.

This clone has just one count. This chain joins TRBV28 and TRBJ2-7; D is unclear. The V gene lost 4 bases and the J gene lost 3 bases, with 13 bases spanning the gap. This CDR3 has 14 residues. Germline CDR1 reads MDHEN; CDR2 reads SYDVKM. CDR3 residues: CASSYRESGYEQYF. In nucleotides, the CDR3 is TGTGCCAGCAGTTACAGAGAGAGTGGCTACGAGCAGTACTTC.

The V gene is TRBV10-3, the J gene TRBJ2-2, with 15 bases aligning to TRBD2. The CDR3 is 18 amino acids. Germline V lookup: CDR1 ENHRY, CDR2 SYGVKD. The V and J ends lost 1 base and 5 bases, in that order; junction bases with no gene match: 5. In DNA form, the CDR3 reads TGTGCCATCAGTGAGTTCGGGACTAGCGGGAGGAGGACCGGGGAGCTGTTTTTT. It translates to CAISEFGTSGRRTGELFF.

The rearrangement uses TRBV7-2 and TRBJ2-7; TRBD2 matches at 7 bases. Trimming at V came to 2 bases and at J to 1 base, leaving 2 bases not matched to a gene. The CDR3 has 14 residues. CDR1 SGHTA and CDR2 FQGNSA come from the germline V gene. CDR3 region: CASSLQGGSYEQYF. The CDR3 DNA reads TGTGCCAGCAGCTTACAGGGAGGGTCCTACGAGCAGTACTTC.

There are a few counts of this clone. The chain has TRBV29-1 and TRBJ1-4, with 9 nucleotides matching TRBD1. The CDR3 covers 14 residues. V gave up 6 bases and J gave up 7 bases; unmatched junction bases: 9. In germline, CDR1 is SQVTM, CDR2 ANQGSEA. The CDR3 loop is CSVGDRGAGEKLFF. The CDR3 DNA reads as TGCAGCGTCGGAGACAGGGGGGCGGGTGAAAAACTGTTTTTT. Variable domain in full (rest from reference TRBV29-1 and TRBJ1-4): SAVISQKPSRDICQRGTSLTIQCQVDSQVTMMFWYRQQPGQSLTLIATANQGSEATYESGFVIDKFPISRPNLTFSTLTVSNMSPEDSSIYLCSVGDRGAGEKLFFGSGTQLSVL.

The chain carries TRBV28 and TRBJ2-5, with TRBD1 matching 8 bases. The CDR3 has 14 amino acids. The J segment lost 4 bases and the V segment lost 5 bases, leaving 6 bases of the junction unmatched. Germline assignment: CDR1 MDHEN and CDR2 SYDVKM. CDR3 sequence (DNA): TGTGCCAGCAGTCCGGGACAGGATGGAGAGACCCAGTACTTC. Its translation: CASSPGQDGETQYF.

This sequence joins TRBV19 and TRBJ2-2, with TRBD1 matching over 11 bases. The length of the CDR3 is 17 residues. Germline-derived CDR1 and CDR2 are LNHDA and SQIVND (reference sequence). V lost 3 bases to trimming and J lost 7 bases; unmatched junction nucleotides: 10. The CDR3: CASSILGTGGLNGELFF. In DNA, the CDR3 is TGTGCCAGTAGTATTTTGGGGACAGGGGGGCTTAACGGGGAGCTGTTTTTT.

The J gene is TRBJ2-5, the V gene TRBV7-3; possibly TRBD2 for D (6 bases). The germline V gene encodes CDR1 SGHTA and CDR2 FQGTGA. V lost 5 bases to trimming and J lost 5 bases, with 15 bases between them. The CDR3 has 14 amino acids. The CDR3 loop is CASSPSGSGETQYF. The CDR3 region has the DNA TGTGCCAGCAGCCCCTCCGGGAGCGGGGAGACCCAGTACTTC. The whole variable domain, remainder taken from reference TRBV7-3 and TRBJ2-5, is GAGVSQTPSNKVTEKGKYVELRCDPISGHTALYWYRQSLGQGPEFLIYFQGTGAADDSGLPNDRFFAVRPEGSVSTLKIQRTERGDSAVYLCASSPSGSGETQYFGPGTRLLVL.